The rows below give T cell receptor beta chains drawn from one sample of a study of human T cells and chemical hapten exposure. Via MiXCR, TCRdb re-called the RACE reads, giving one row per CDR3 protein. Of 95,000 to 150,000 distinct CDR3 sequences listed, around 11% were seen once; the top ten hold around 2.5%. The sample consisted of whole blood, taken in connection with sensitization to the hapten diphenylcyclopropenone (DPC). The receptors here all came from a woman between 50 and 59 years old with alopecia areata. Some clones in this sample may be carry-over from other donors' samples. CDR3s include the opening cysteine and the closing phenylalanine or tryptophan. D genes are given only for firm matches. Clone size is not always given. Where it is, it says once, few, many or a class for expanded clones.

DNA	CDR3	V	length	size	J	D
TGCAGTGCTAAAGACAGGGGTTGGAATCAGCCCCAGCATTTT	CSAKDRGWNQPQHF	TRBV20-1	14	.	TRBJ1-5	TRBD1
TGTGCCAGCAGCTTGGAGATCGGAAACACCATATATTTT	CASSLEIGNTIYF	TRBV11-2	13	many	TRBJ1-3	.
TGTGCCAGTAGTGGACAGGGGACGGCTGGGGCCAACGTCCTGACTTTC	CASSGQGTAGANVLTF	TRBV19	16	few	TRBJ2-6	TRBD1
TGTGCCATCAGTGAACGACGGACAGATACGCAGTATTTT	CAISERRTDTQYF	TRBV10-3	13	.	TRBJ2-3	.
TGTGCCAGCAGCGTTGGCAGCCTCTCTGGAAACACCATATATTTT	CASSVGSLSGNTIYF	TRBV9	15	.	TRBJ1-3	.
TGCAGTGCTAGAGATCTCACTAGCGGGCGCTACAGCTCCTACGAGCAGTACTTC	CSARDLTSGRYSSYEQYF	TRBV20-1	18	few	TRBJ2-7	TRBD2
TGCGCCAGCAGCTTGGCCAGTGGGGTAGCCACAGATACGCAGTATTTT	CASSLASGVATDTQYF	TRBV5-1	16	few	TRBJ2-3	.
TGTGCCAGCAGGAAACTAGCGGGAGACGAGACCCAGTACTTC	CASRKLAGDETQYF	TRBV6-5	14	many	TRBJ2-5	TRBD2
TGTGCCAGCACCCGCGGGGGGGGAAACAGTGAAGCTTTCTTT	CASTRGGGNSEAFF	TRBV6-2/TRBV6-3	14	.	TRBJ1-1	.
TGCAGCGTTGAAGAGGGAGCCTTCACAGATACGCAGTATTTT	CSVEEGAFTDTQYF	TRBV29-1	14	many	TRBJ2-3	.
TGTGCCATCAGTGACCTGAGCCGAGAGACCCAGTACTTC	CAISDLSRETQYF	TRBV10-3	13	.	TRBJ2-5	.
TGTGCCAGCAGCGTCCAGGGACTACCCAGCACAGATACGCAGTATTTT	CASSVQGLPSTDTQYF	TRBV9	16	.	TRBJ2-3	TRBD2
TGTGCCAGCAGCCCGGCGTTAGGTCAGCCCCAGCATTTT	CASSPALGQPQHF	TRBV6-5	13	.	TRBJ1-5	.
TGTGCCAGCAGCCAAAGCGGAGAGACCCAGTACTTC	CASSQSGETQYF	TRBV9	12	many	TRBJ2-5	.
TGTGCCAGCAGTTTGAGGGGACAGGGGGCAGATACGCAGTATTTT	CASSLRGQGADTQYF	TRBV12-3/TRBV12-4	15	few	TRBJ2-3	TRBD1
TGTGCCAGCAGTGATTTGGACAGGTTCTCTGGAAACACCATATATTTT	CASSDLDRFSGNTIYF	TRBV2	16	few	TRBJ1-3	TRBD1
TGCAGTGCTCTGGACGAGGCTGAAGCTTTCTTT	CSALDEAEAFF	TRBV20-1	11	.	TRBJ1-1	.
TGTGCCAGTGACAGGGAAAATCAGCCCCAGCATTTT	CASDRENQPQHF	TRBV6-1	12	.	TRBJ1-5	TRBD1
TGCAGTGCTAGAGTCGGGATGGACCGGGGGGATACGCAGTATTTT	CSARVGMDRGDTQYF	TRBV20-1	15	few	TRBJ2-3	.
TGCAGCGTCCATGTTACAGGGGGCGAGGGTGAAAAACTGTTTTTT	CSVHVTGGEGEKLFF	TRBV29-1	15	.	TRBJ1-4	TRBD1
TGTGCCAGCAGTTTAGGGACAGGAGTCTATGGCTACACCTTC	CASSLGTGVYGYTF	TRBV28	14	many	TRBJ1-2	TRBD1
TGTGCCAGCAGTTTAAACCTAGCGGGGGTTGCGAATGAGCAGTTCTTC	CASSLNLAGVANEQFF	TRBV12-3/TRBV12-4	16	many	TRBJ2-1	TRBD2
TGTGCCAGCAGCTACCCATCCCGGGGAACTGAAGCTTTCTTT	CASSYPSRGTEAFF	TRBV7-9	14	.	TRBJ1-1	.
TGTGCCAGCAGTCCCTATTGGGGGGCGAGTCAGCCCCAGCATTTT	CASSPYWGASQPQHF	TRBV27	15	.	TRBJ1-5	.
TGCAGTGCTAGAGATCAACAGGGAGTCGTCGAGCAGTACTTC	CSARDQQGVVEQYF	TRBV20-1	14	many	TRBJ2-7	.
TGTGCCAGCAGCCATCAAGCAGCTGGGGCCAACGTCCTGACTTTC	CASSHQAAGANVLTF	TRBV4-2	15	many	TRBJ2-6	.
TGCAGTGCTAGTCGTGGGCGGCCCTCCTACAATGAGCAGTTCTTC	CSASRGRPSYNEQFF	TRBV20-1	15	many	TRBJ2-1	.